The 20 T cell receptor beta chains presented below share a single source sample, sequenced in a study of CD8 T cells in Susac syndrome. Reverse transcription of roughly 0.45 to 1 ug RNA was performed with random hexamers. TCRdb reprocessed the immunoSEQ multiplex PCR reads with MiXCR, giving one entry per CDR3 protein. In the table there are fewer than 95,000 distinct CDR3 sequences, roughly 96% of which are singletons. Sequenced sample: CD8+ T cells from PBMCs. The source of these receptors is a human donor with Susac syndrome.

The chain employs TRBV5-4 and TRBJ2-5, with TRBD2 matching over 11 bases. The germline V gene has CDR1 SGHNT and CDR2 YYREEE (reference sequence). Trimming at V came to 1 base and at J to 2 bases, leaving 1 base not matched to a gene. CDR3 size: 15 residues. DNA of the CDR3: TGTGCCAGCAGCTTGACTAGCGGGGGTCAAGAGACCCAGTACTTC. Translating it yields CASSLTSGGQETQYF.

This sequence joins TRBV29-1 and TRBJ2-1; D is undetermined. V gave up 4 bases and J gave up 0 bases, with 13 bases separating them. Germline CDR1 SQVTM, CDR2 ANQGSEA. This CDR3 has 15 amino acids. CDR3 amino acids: CSVARLPSSYNEQFF. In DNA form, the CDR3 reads TGCAGCGTTGCTCGACTGCCAAGCTCCTACAATGAGCAGTTCTTC.

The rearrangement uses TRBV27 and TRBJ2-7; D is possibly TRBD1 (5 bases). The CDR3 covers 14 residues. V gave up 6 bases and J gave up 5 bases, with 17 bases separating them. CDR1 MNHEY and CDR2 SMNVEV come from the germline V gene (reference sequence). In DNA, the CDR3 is TGTGCCAGCAGCCGCACAGCAGGGTTCGACGAGCAGTACTTC. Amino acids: CASSRTAGFDEQYF.

This CDR3 reads CASSLSGSQETQYF. CDR3 DNA sequence: TGTGCCAGCAGCTTATCGGGCAGCCAAGAGACCCAGTACTTC. V usage is TRBV7-2 and J usage is TRBJ2-5; no reliable D call. With 2 bases removed from V and 1 base from J, the gap between germline ends came to 8 bases. The CDR3 contains 14 residues. Germline loops: CDR1 SGHTA, CDR2 FQGNSA.

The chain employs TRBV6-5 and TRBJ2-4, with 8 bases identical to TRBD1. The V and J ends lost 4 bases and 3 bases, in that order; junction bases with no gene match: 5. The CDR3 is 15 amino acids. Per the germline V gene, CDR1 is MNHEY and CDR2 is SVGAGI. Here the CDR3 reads CASSFTTGGKNIQYF. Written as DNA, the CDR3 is TGTGCCAGCAGTTTCACTACAGGGGGCAAAAACATTCAGTACTTC.

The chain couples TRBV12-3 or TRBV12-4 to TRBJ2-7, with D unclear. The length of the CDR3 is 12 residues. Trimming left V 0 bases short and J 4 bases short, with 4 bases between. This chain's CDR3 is CASSLAPYEQYF. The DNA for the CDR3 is TGTGCCAGCAGTTTAGCGCCATACGAGCAGTACTTC.

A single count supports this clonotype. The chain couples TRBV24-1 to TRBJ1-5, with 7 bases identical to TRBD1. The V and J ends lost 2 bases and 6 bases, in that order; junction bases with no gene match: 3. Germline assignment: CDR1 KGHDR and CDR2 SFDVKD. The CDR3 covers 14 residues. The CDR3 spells CATSDSGTAQPQHF. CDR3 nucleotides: TGTGCCACCAGTGATTCCGGGACAGCTCAGCCCCAGCATTTT.

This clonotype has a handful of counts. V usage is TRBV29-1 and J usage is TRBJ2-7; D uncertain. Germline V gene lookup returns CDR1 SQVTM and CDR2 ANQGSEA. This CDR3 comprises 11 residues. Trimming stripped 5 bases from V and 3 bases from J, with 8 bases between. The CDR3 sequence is CSVRWGYEQYF. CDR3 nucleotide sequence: TGCAGCGTTAGGTGGGGCTACGAGCAGTACTTC.

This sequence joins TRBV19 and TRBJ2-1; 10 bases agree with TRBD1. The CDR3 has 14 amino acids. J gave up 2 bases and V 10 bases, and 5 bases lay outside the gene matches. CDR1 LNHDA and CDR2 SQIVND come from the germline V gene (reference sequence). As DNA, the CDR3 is TGTGCCACCTGGGACAGGGGACCCTACAATGAGCAGTTCTTC. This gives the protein CATWDRGPYNEQFF.

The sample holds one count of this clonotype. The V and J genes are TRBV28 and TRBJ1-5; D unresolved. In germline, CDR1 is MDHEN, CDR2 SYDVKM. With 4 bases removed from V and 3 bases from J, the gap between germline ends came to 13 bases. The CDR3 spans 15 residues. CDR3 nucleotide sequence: TGTGCCAGCAGTTGGGCGACACAACCCAATCAGCCCCAGCATTTT. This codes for CASSWATQPNQPQHF.

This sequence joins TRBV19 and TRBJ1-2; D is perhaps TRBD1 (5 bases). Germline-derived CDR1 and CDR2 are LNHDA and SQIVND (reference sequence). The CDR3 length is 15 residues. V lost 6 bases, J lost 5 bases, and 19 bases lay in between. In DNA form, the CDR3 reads TGTGCCAGTAGCCCTGAGTCGGGGGTTGGATATGGCTACACCTTC. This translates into CASSPESGVGYGYTF.

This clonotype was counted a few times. The CDR3 coding sequence is TGCGCCAGCAGCCAAGATACAGGGTCGGATACGCAGTATTTT. This sequence encodes CASSQDTGSDTQYF. J is TRBJ2-3 and V is TRBV4-3, with D perhaps TRBD1 (6 bases). The CDR3 contains 14 residues. Germline-derived CDR1 and CDR2 are LGHNA and YSLEER. V lost 0 bases and J lost 6, with 10 bases in between.

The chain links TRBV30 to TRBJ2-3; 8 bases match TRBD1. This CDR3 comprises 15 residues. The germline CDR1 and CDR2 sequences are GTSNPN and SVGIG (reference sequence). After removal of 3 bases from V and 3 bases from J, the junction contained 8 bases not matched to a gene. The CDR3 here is CAWSPGGWGTDTQYF. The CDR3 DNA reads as TGTGCCTGGAGCCCAGGGGGCTGGGGAACAGATACGCAGTATTTT.

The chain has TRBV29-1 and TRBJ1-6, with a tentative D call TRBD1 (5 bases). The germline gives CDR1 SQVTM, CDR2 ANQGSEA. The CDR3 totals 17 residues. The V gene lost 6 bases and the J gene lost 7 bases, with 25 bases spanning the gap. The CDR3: CSVETATGRRINSPLHF. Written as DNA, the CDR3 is TGCAGCGTAGAAACAGCCACGGGACGGAGAATAAATTCACCCCTCCACTTT.

CDR3 residues: CAWSSGTGSMAFF. The CDR3 DNA is TGTGCCTGGAGTTCGGGGACAGGGAGCATGGCTTTCTTT. This chain links TRBV30 with TRBJ1-1; TRBD1 agrees at 9 bases. This CDR3 region has 13 residues. J lost 11 bases, V lost 2 bases, and 9 bases had no gene match. Germline lookup yields CDR1 GTSNPN and CDR2 SVGIG (reference sequence).

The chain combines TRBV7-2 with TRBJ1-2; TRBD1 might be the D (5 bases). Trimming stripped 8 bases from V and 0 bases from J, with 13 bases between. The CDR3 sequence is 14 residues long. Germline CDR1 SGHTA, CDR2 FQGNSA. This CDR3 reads CASAQGLSNYGYTF. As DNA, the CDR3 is TGTGCCAGCGCGCAGGGTTTATCTAACTATGGCTACACCTTC.

In DNA, the CDR3 is TGCAGCGTAAATCAGGGGGGCACAGATACGCAGTATTTT. Its protein product is CSVNQGGTDTQYF. V is TRBV29-1 and J is TRBJ2-3, with TRBD1 identical over 7 bases. The CDR3 runs 13 residues. With 6 bases clipped from V and 1 base from J, the junction kept 4 bases outside the gene matches. Germline CDR1 is SQVTM and CDR2 is ANQGSEA.

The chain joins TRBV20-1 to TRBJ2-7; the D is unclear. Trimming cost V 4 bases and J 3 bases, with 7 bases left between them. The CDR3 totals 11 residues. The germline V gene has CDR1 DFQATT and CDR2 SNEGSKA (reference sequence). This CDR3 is CSATDGYEQYF. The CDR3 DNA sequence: TGCAGTGCTACCGACGGCTACGAGCAGTACTTC.

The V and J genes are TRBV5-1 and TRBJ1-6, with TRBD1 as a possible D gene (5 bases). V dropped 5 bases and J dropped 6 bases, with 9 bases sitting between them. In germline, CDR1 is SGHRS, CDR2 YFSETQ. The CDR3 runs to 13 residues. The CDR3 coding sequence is TGCGCCAGCAGACAGGACTTTAATTCACCCCTCCACTTT. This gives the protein CASRQDFNSPLHF.

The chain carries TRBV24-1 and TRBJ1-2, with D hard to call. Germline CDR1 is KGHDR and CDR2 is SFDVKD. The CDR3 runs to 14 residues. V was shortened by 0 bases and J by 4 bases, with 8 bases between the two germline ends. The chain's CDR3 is CATSDLGRPYGYTF. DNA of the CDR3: TGTGCCACCAGTGATTTGGGGAGGCCCTATGGCTACACCTTC.